A selection of T cell receptor beta chains follows, all from one sample in a study of monozygotic twins with inflammatory bowel disease. TCRdb reprocessed the 5' RACE reads and stores each CDR3 protein as one record, lacking DNA. The sample table sets out more than 350,000 distinct CDR3 sequences. Input material: blood. The receptors derive from a human donor with ulcerative colitis or Crohn's disease, or a healthy co-twin of an affected twin (not recorded which). Each CDR3 is given with its conserved first and last residue. Fields, in order: V gene, J gene, CDR3 protein.

TRBV28	TRBJ2-1	CASSLTGNYNEQFF
TRBV20-1	TRBJ1-3	CSARDGRNSGNTIYF
TRBV5-1	TRBJ2-1	CASSVGQGGNEQFF
TRBV25-1	TRBJ2-3	CASSPPRVTSWGLTDTQYF
TRBV29-1	TRBJ2-7	CSVTGQLREQYF
TRBV20-1	TRBJ1-2	CSARDREDSYTF
TRBV7-7	TRBJ2-1	CASSSSGAIDNEQFF
TRBV5-1	TRBJ2-3	CASGVRFPSTDTQYF
TRBV18	TRBJ1-5	CASSPMEGVGNQPQHF
TRBV29-1	TRBJ2-7	CSVEDGAYEQYF
TRBV5-4	TRBJ2-7	CASSPDRLSTYEQYF
TRBV3-1	TRBJ2-5	CASSQDSGLVRETQYF
TRBV10-3	TRBJ2-4	CAISETPGTLAKNIQYF